Presented here are 22 T cell receptor beta chains from one specimen sequenced in a study of metastatic and nonmetastatic thyroid tumors. TCRdb re-clonotyped the PCR reads through MiXCR. The sample includes 14,000 to 15,000 clones, roughly a quarter of them seen just once. No patient received treatment before thyroid surgery. The sequencing input was tumor tissue. The source is a female donor with papillary thyroid cancer or a benign thyroid nodule (not recorded which). Some clones in this sample may be carry-over from other donors' samples.

For this clone: The junction differs from germline at one of its ends, possibly a read error. The J gene is TRBJ2-7, the V gene TRBV11-2; 14 bases align to TRBD2. From germline, CDR1 is SGHAT and CDR2 FQNNGV. This CDR3 region has 17 residues. CDR3 in amino acids: CASSLVGTSGSLYDQYF. The CDR3 nucleotides read TGTGCCAGCAGCCTCGTCGGGACTAGCGGGAGTTTGTACGATCAGTACTTC.

The table lists this clone with a few counts. CDR3 sequence reads: CAYPRGQIADEQFF. CDR3 bases: TGTGCCTACCCCCGGGGCCAAATCGCCGATGAGCAGTTCTTC. The chain uses TRBV28 and TRBJ2-1; D possibly matches TRBD1 or TRBD2 (5 bases each). The germline V gene has CDR1 MDHEN and CDR2 SYDVKM. The V end was cut by 11 bases, the J end by 8 bases, with 22 bases between. This CDR3 region has 14 residues.

This clone has at least ten counts. The genes are TRBV9 and TRBJ2-3, with 8 bases lining up with TRBD2. The V segment lost 4 bases and the J segment 6 bases; nucleotides outside the gene matches: 7. The CDR3 consists of 14 residues. Germline V gives CDR1 SGDLS, CDR2 YYNGEE. CDR3 bases: TGTGCCAGCAGCCCTGGACTAGCCCTTGATACGCAGTATTTT. Translated, it gives CASSPGLALDTQYF.

V and J are TRBV5-1 and TRBJ1-5, with 7 bases fitting TRBD1. CDR1 SGHRS and CDR2 YFSETQ come from the germline V gene. V trimming: 9 bases; J trimming: 9 bases; junction bases outside the gene matches: 30. This CDR3 is built from 19 residues. The CDR3 here is CANSPYPGQGRGQRRPQHF. The DNA of the CDR3 is TGCGCCAACAGTCCCTACCCGGGGCAGGGGAGGGGACAGCGACGGCCCCAGCATTTT.

This clone occurred many times. The chain uses TRBV5-4 and TRBJ1-1; D ambiguous. Germline loops: CDR1 SGHNT, CDR2 YYREEE (reference sequence). V lost 2 bases to trimming and J lost 6 bases, with 11 bases between them. The CDR3 runs 13 residues. The CDR3 DNA sequence: TGTGCCAGCAGCTTCGTTTCCGGGGCTGAAGCTTTCTTT. Protein: CASSFVSGAEAFF.

The rearrangement links TRBV20-1 to TRBJ1-1; D may be TRBD1 (5 bases). This CDR3 comprises 14 residues. Deletions cut 4 bases from V and 4 bases from J, with 16 bases between. Germline values: CDR1 DFQATT, CDR2 SNEGSKA (reference sequence). The CDR3 sequence: CSATHYRSSTEAFF. CDR3 DNA sequence: TGCAGTGCTACCCACTACAGGTCTAGCACTGAAGCTTTCTTT.

The V call is TRBV7-8, the J call TRBJ2-7, with TRBD1 matching 9 bases. The CDR3 consists of 15 residues. The germline CDR1 and CDR2 sequences are SGHVS and FQNEAQ. V trimming: 4 bases; J trimming: 4 bases; junction bases outside the gene matches: 8. CDR3 amino acids: CASSSIQGARYEQYF. The CDR3 DNA is TGTGCCAGCAGCTCGATACAGGGGGCGCGTTACGAGCAGTACTTC.

The chain joins TRBV20-1 to TRBJ2-7; 9 bases line up with TRBD2. This CDR3 region has 15 residues. Germline values: CDR1 DFQATT, CDR2 SNEGSKA (reference sequence). J lost 1 base, V lost 2 bases, and 6 bases had no gene match. The CDR3 DNA is TGCAGTGCTAGACGACCTCTAGCGGGATCCTACGAGCAGTACTTC. Translating gives CSARRPLAGSYEQYF.

This clone was counted many times. The V gene is TRBV10-3, the J gene TRBJ2-1, with no clear D. V shed 2 bases and J shed 10 bases, with 18 bases lying between them. The CDR3 is 15 residues long. Germline V lookup: CDR1 ENHRY, CDR2 SYGVKD. For the CDR3, the DNA is TGTGCCATCAGTGAGCCTTTCGACCCTCTGCGCGAGCAGTTCTTC. This codes for CAISEPFDPLREQFF.

In this sample, this clone turned up many times. The rearrangement uses TRBV2 and TRBJ1-2; D is ambiguous. CDR3 length equals 13 residues. V lost 4 bases to trimming and J lost 8 bases, with 14 bases between them. Germline V gene sequence: CDR1 SNHLY, CDR2 FYNNEI. The CDR3 sequence is CASSVRTEAGYTF. Here the CDR3 DNA reads TGTGCCAGCAGTGTGCGGACTGAGGCGGGCTACACCTTC.

This rearrangement joins TRBV11-1 to TRBJ1-3; D remains ambiguous. The germline V and J ends were trimmed by 4 bases and 3 bases, with 10 bases remaining between them. The CDR3 has 14 amino acids. From germline, CDR1 is SGHAT and CDR2 FQDESV (reference sequence). The CDR3 is CASSSVRDGNTIYF. The CDR3 nucleotides read TGTGCCAGCAGCTCGGTCAGAGATGGAAACACCATATATTTT.

The gene calls are TRBV6-1 and TRBJ2-1, with D maybe TRBD1 (5 bases). The CDR3 spans 16 residues. Germline V gene sequence: CDR1 MNHNS, CDR2 SASEGT. Between the trimmed V and J ends, which lost 1 base and 4 bases, there was a span of 14 bases. DNA for the CDR3: TGTGCCAGCAGTGAAGGGGGCGTGATGTATTACAATGAGCAGTTCTTC. Translating gives CASSEGGVMYYNEQFF.

The rearrangement uses TRBV4-2 and TRBJ2-2, with D hard to call. CDR1 is LGHNA and CDR2 is YNFKEQ in the germline V gene. This CDR3 comprises 15 residues. The ends were cut back, 0 bases at V and 4 bases at J, with 9 bases in the middle. The CDR3 DNA reads TGTGCCAGCAGCCAAGATAAACAGAGCACCGGGGAGCTGTTTTTT. It is translated as CASSQDKQSTGELFF.

This clone counts as medium-sized (0.01 to 0.1%). V gene TRBV5-6 combines with J gene TRBJ1-2; tentatively, D is TRBD1 (5 bases). The CDR3 spans 14 residues. Germline V gene lookup returns CDR1 SGHDT and CDR2 YYEEEE. V shed 4 bases and J shed 4 bases, with 14 bases lying between them. CDR3 bases: TGTGCCAGCAGCGTGGGACTCCGGGGCTATGGCTACACCTTC. Its protein product is CASSVGLRGYGYTF.

The sample holds many counts of this clone. This rearrangement joins TRBV6-5 to TRBJ1-4; TRBD1 is a possible D gene (6 bases). The CDR3 runs to 14 residues. Germline CDR1 MNHEY, CDR2 SVGAGI. Deletions cut 2 bases from V and 12 bases from J, with 16 bases between. Written as DNA, the CDR3 is TGTGCCAGCAGTTACGATTCCAGGGGTTCGGAACTGTTTTTT. This codes for CASSYDSRGSELFF.

The table lists this clone with many counts. The rearrangement links TRBV2 to TRBJ1-5, with D possibly TRBD1 on 5 matching bases. Trimming removed 5 bases from V and 0 bases from J, with 11 bases in between. The V gene's germline CDR1 is SNHLY and CDR2 FYNNEI. This CDR3 spans 15 amino acids. CDR3 nucleotide sequence: TGTGCCAGCAGTTGGCGGGACTATAGCAATCAGCCCCAGCATTTT. This gives the protein CASSWRDYSNQPQHF.

This clone is classed as medium-sized (0.01 to 0.1%). This rearrangement joins TRBV2 to TRBJ1-6; D unclear. This CDR3 spans 13 amino acids. Germline loops: CDR1 SNHLY, CDR2 FYNNEI. Trimming took off 6 bases at V and 7 bases at J, with 10 bases between the two ends. As DNA, the CDR3 is TGTGCCAGCAGGAGGCAGGACAATTCACCCCTCCACTTT. Translating gives CASRRQDNSPLHF.

Ten or more counts support this clone. The rearrangement joins TRBV29-1 to TRBJ1-2, with a weak D call TRBD1 (5 bases). Trimming left V 7 bases short and J 8 bases short, with 29 bases between. Germline CDR1 and CDR2: SQVTM and ANQGSEA. The CDR3 is 16 amino acids. The CDR3 is CSARTVLVGETPGYTF. CDR3 DNA: TGCAGCGCCCGGACGGTATTGGTGGGGGAGACACCGGGCTACACCTTC.

This clone ranks as medium-sized (0.01 to 0.1%). The chain couples TRBV19 to TRBJ1-1; D is possibly TRBD1 (6 bases). The CDR3 is 13 residues long. V dropped 5 bases and J dropped 5 bases, with 12 bases sitting between them. Germline CDR1 LNHDA, CDR2 SQIVND (reference sequence). CDR3 DNA: TGTGCCAGTAGTGTATCCCAGGGGACTGAAGCTTTCTTT. Protein sequence: CASSVSQGTEAFF.

This clone appeared many times. The rearrangement links TRBV15 to TRBJ2-3; 7 bases are shared with TRBD2. The V gene's germline CDR1 is LNHNV and CDR2 YYDKDF (reference sequence). CDR3 length: 16 amino acids. Trimming at V came to 0 bases and at J to 3 bases, leaving 6 bases not matched to a gene. DNA for the CDR3: TGTGCCACCAGCAGAGATAAAGGGACTATAACAGATACGCAGTATTTT. Protein: CATSRDKGTITDTQYF. The full variable domain, rest sourced from reference TRBV15 and TRBJ2-3, is DAMVIQNPRYQVTQFGKPVTLSCSQTLNHNVMYWYQQKSSQAPKLLFHYYDKDFNNEADTPDNFQSRRPNTSFCFLDIRSPGLGDTAMYLCATSRDKGTITDTQYFGPGTRLTVL.

In this sample, this clone turned up many times. The chain recombines TRBV9 with TRBJ2-1, with 9 nucleotides matching TRBD2. Germline-derived CDR1 and CDR2 are SGDLS and YYNGEE. V was clipped by 0 bases and J by 7 bases; unmatched bases: 5. The CDR3 covers 15 residues. The CDR3 loop is CASSVVAGEGNEQFF. CDR3 DNA sequence: TGTGCCAGCAGCGTAGTAGCGGGAGAGGGTAATGAGCAGTTCTTC.

There are many counts of this clone. Since a much larger clone is just one base distant, this may be a read error. Other DNA variants within this sample encode the same CDR3. The J gene is TRBJ1-1, the V gene TRBV30; D gene uncertain. V was shortened by 0 bases and J by 8 bases, with 13 bases between the two germline ends. Germline CDR1 reads GTSNPN; CDR2 reads SVGIG (reference sequence). CDR3 length: 13 amino acids. CDR3 sequence reads: CAWSVRRYSEAFF. The CDR3 nucleotides read TGTGCCTGGAGTGTCCGCAGATACTCCGAAGCTTTCTTT.